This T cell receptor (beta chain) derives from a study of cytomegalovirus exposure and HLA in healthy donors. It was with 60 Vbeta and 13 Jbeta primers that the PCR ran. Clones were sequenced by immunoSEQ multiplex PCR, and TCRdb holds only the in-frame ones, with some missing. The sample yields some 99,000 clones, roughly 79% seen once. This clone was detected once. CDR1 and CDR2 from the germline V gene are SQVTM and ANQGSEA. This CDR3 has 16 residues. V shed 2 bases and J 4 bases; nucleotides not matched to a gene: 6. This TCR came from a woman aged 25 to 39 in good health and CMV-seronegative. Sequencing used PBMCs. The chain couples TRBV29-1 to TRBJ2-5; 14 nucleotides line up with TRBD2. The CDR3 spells CSVELGLAGVGETQYF. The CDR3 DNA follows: TGCAGCGTTGAATTGGGACTAGCGGGAGTTGGAGAGACCCAGTACTTC.